This T cell receptor (beta chain) was captured by sequencing in a study of Graves' ophthalmopathy and Graves' hyperthyroidism. Germline V lookup: CDR1 MDHEN, CDR2 SYDVKM. After removal of 6 bases from V and 4 bases from J, the junction contained 8 bases not matched to a gene. The CDR3 contains 15 residues. This clonotype was seen repeatedly, ten times or more. Beta-chain TCR CDR3 regions were amplified from RNA transcripts. After a first-round RT-PCR with HTBI primers, a second-round multiplex PCR was run. TCRdb reanalysed the multiplex PCR reads using MiXCR and keeps one entry per CDR3 protein. The sample consists of 500,000 to 600,000 distinct CDR3 sequences, just under 40% of them appearing once.

The rearrangement uses TRBV28 and TRBJ1-5; 8 bases map to TRBD1. The sequence came from an adult man with Graves' hyperthyroidism. The material sequenced was peripheral blood or thyroid tissue (not recorded which). CDR3 DNA sequence: TGTGCCAGCAGACCATTCCAGGGGGCTAATCAGCCCCAGCATTTT. Translating it yields CASRPFQGANQPQHF.